This T cell receptor beta chain appears in the sequencing data of a study of shared clonotypes between healthy human individuals. The CDR3 length is 19 residues. Germline CDR1 reads SEHNR; CDR2 reads FQNEAQ (reference sequence). The ends lost 10 bases at V and 1 base at J; junction bases unmatched: 14. Investigators spread the genomic DNA of each subset evenly over several immunoSEQ plates. Per sorted-subset replicate PCR, input was roughly 220 ng DNA, representing about 32,000 T cell genomes. TCRdb's copy holds only in-frame clones and misses some; the assay was immunoSEQ multiplex PCR. The sample holds 1,500,000 or so clones, about 96% seen once.

Sequences were obtained from naive CD4+ T cells sorted from blood. Subset in this sample: CD45RA+ positively selected. The chain is built from TRBV7-9 and TRBJ2-2; the match to TRBD2 covers 14 bases. This sequence originates from a man aged 25-45 years in good health. The CDR3 here is CAIQRGTSGSQGNTGELFF. The CDR3 bases are TGTGCCATCCAGCGGGGGACTAGCGGGAGCCAGGGGAACACCGGGGAGCTGTTTTTT.